The 15 T cell receptor beta chains below were found in one sample sequenced in a study of T cell repertoires in cytomegalovirus infection (dated by TCRdb to about 2019). Antigen specificity for these receptors is unknown. According to the study, the label for this sample's treatment or condition signals: in vitro stimulation with specific CMV peptide epitopes to enrich CMV-specific T cells. Instrument on record: Illumina HiSeq 1500. TCRdb took the public reads, trimmed them with fastp at Q25, ran MiXCR for clone calling and kept in-frame beta chains. Entries are consolidated by CDR3 protein sequence, retaining the most common genes and DNA. The sample includes 830,000 or so distinct CDR3 sequences, with about 31% observed a single time. The ten largest clones add up to approximately 13% of the sample. This sample comprised cultured CD8+ T cells from PBMCs, obtained from culture after CMV antigen stimulation. These receptors all stem from a human donor in good health (CMV status not recorded). Some clones in this sample may be carry-over from other donors' samples.

This clonotype was detected only a few times. This chain links TRBV24-1 with TRBJ2-1; D unresolved. The CDR3 runs 16 residues. V gave up 4 bases and J gave up 0 bases, with 12 bases separating them. Per the germline V gene, CDR1 is KGHDR and CDR2 is SFDVKD. DNA of the CDR3: TGTGCCACCAGTGACCGGGCAGAAAGCTCCTACAATGAGCAGTTCTTC. It is translated as CATSDRAESSYNEQFF.

The CDR3 spells CASSQVPGGDYGYTF. CDR3 coding DNA: TGCGCCAGCAGCCAAGTGCCAGGGGGCGACTATGGCTACACCTTC. The rearrangement uses TRBV4-3 and TRBJ1-2; 8 bases align to TRBD1. Germline-derived CDR1 and CDR2 are LGHNA and YSLEER. Germline trimming cut 1 base from V and 3 bases from J; bases unmatched to any gene: 4. The CDR3 length is 15 residues.

This clonotype was seen more than once but under ten times. The chain joins TRBV27 to TRBJ2-5; 12 bases fit TRBD1. This CDR3 is 15 amino acids long. The germline gives CDR1 MNHEY, CDR2 SMNVEV (reference sequence). J was trimmed by 4 bases and V by 5 bases; bases with no gene match: 5. The CDR3 DNA reads as TGTGCCAGCAGTGGGGACAGGGGGCGCGGAGAGACCCAGTACTTC. It specifies CASSGDRGRGETQYF.

This clonotype was counted a few times. The rearrangement uses TRBV7-8 and TRBJ2-2; the match to TRBD1 covers 10 bases. Per germline, CDR1 SGHVS and CDR2 FQNEAQ. Unmatched junction bases numbered 6, after V lost 2 bases and J lost 3 bases. The CDR3 is 17 residues long. The CDR3 coding sequence is TGTGCCAGCAGCTTACCGGGACAGGGGCCTCACACCGGGGAGCTGTTTTTT. This codes for CASSLPGQGPHTGELFF.

The rearrangement joins TRBV25-1 to TRBJ1-2; D may be TRBD1 (6 bases). The CDR3 has 16 amino acids. V lost 5 bases to trimming and J lost 1 base, with 17 bases between them. Germline V gene data show CDR1 as MGHDK and CDR2 as SYGVNS. The CDR3 here is CASSPSRGGINYGYTF. In DNA, the CDR3 is TGTGCCAGCAGTCCCTCAAGAGGGGGGATTAACTATGGCTACACCTTC.

This clonotype occurred many times. The chain carries TRBV12-3 or TRBV12-4 and TRBJ1-2; D is ambiguous. This CDR3 region has 13 residues. Trimming cost V 2 bases and J 5 bases, with 9 bases left between them. CDR3 nucleotide sequence: TGTGCCAGCAGTTTACGGGGAGTTTATGGCTACACCTTC. Protein product: CASSLRGVYGYTF.

This clonotype has a handful of counts. The V and J genes are TRBV15 and TRBJ1-6; 8 bases align to TRBD1. CDR3 size: 14 residues. In germline, CDR1 is LNHNV, CDR2 YYDKDF (reference sequence). After removal of 5 bases from V and 9 bases from J, the junction contained 6 bases not matched to a gene. The CDR3 region has the DNA TGTGCCACCAGCTCGCTGGACAGGGCTTCACCCCTCCACTTT. Protein: CATSSLDRASPLHF.

This clonotype has more than one count but fewer than ten. The chain uses TRBV19 and TRBJ1-2; TRBD1 aligns across 7 bases. Trimming at V came to 1 base and at J to 4 bases, leaving 6 bases not matched to a gene. The CDR3 sequence is 15 residues long. Germline-derived CDR1 and CDR2 are LNHDA and SQIVND (reference sequence). As DNA, the CDR3 is TGTGCCAGTAGTATAGTCACCGGGACAGCCTATGGCTACACCTTC. Translated: CASSIVTGTAYGYTF.

This clonotype was detected many times. V and J are TRBV7-8 and TRBJ2-2; 9 bases align to TRBD1. The V gene's germline CDR1 is SGHVS and CDR2 FQNEAQ. The V segment lost 4 bases and the J segment 3 bases; nucleotides outside the gene matches: 3. This CDR3 is 15 amino acids long. CDR3 protein: CASSSRDRDTGELFF. The CDR3 nucleotides read TGTGCCAGCAGCTCCCGGGACAGGGACACCGGGGAGCTGTTTTTT. The whole variable domain, filled in from reference TRBV7-8 and TRBJ2-2, reads GAGVSQSPRYKVAKRGQDVALRCDPISGHVSLFWYQQALGQGPEFLTYFQNEAQLDKSGLPSDRFFAERPEGSVSTLKIQRTQQEDSAVYLCASSSRDRDTGELFFGEGSRLTVL.

CDR3 in amino acids: CASSLSTANTGELFF. For the CDR3, the DNA is TGTGCCAGCAGCTTATCTACAGCGAACACCGGGGAGCTGTTTTTT. The chain has TRBV7-6 and TRBJ2-2; D is unclear. Trimming cost V 2 bases and J 0 bases, with 7 bases left between them. Germline CDR1 is SGHVS and CDR2 is FNYEAQ. The CDR3 length is 15 residues. Looking up the rest from reference TRBV7-6 and TRBJ2-2 gives the full variable domain: GAGVSQSPRYKVTKRGQDVALRCDPISGHVSLYWYRQALGQGPEFLTYFNYEAQQDKSGLPNDRFSAERPEGSISTLTIQRTEQRDSAMYRCASSLSTANTGELFFGEGSRLTVL.

This clonotype was observed once. The V call is TRBV5-1, the J call TRBJ1-1; D is perhaps TRBD1 (5 bases). Trimming removed 3 bases at V and 7 bases at J, with 13 bases between. Per germline, CDR1 SGHRS and CDR2 YFSETQ. This CDR3 has 13 residues. The CDR3 bases are TGCGCCAGCAGCTCCCGAGGAGGGGTTGAAGCTTTCTTT. Protein sequence: CASSSRGGVEAFF.

This clonotype has more than one count but fewer than ten. This chain connects TRBV11-2 to TRBJ2-2, with D perhaps TRBD2 (7 bases). The V and J ends lost 0 bases and 1 base respectively, with 18 bases between them. Germline-derived CDR1 and CDR2 are SGHAT and FQNNGV. The CDR3 has 19 residues. CDR3 in amino acids: CASSLERGHPLLNTGELFF. CDR3 sequence (DNA): TGTGCCAGCAGCTTAGAGCGGGGGCATCCCCTACTGAACACCGGGGAGCTGTTTTTT.

This clonotype was observed a handful of times. The rearrangement uses TRBV7-2 and TRBJ1-5, with no clear D. V was pared by 2 bases and J by 9 bases, with 17 bases between. Per the germline V gene, CDR1 is SGHTA and CDR2 is FQGNSA. The CDR3 runs 15 residues. The DNA for the CDR3 is TGTGCCAGCAGCTTAAACCCAGATCCCAAAAGGCCCCAGCATTTT. This gives the protein CASSLNPDPKRPQHF. The full variable domain, completed using reference TRBV7-2 and TRBJ1-5, is GAGVSQSPSNKVTEKGKDVELRCDPISGHTALYWYRQSLGQGLEFLIYFQGNSAPDKSGLPSDRFSAERTGGSVSTLTIQRTQQEDSAVYLCASSLNPDPKRPQHFGDGTRLSIL.

The chain employs TRBV12-3 or TRBV12-4 and TRBJ2-1, with a tentative D call TRBD2 (5 bases). CDR3 length equals 15 residues. The germline V and J ends were trimmed by 7 bases and 0 bases, with 13 bases remaining between them. The CDR3 coding sequence is TGTGCCAGCACCGCAGACGGGATCTCCTACAATGAGCAGTTCTTC. Its protein is CASTADGISYNEQFF.

V and J are TRBV20-1 and TRBJ2-7; 12 nucleotides match TRBD2. V lost 4 bases and J lost 3; bases outside the gene matches: 10. This CDR3 region has 16 residues. Germline V gene sequence: CDR1 DFQATT, CDR2 SNEGSKA (reference sequence). The DNA for the CDR3 is TGCAGTGCTATGAACCCGGGACTAGCGGGTGGCTACGAGCAGTACGTC. Protein: CSAMNPGLAGGYEQYV.